This T cell receptor beta chain was identified during a study of T cell repertoires in aging, cancer and after chemotherapy. Study information: Six age groups, ranging from 30 or younger to 70 or older, included the donors. Patients with chronic lymphocytic leukemia were sampled before and after fludarabine- or bendamustine-based chemotherapy.

About this clonotype itself: Antigen unknown.

Germline V lookup: CDR1 LNHDA, CDR2 SQIVND (reference sequence). The CDR3 extends over 17 amino acids. V was pared by 3 bases and J by 6 bases, with 21 bases between. TRB rearrangements spanning V, D and J were amplified using mixed TRB-A/B primers. A single record per CDR3 protein comes from TCRdb applying MiXCR to the multiplex PCR reads. This table holds approximately 1,300 distinct CDR3 sequences, roughly 66% found once. General study points: In cancer patients, declining TCR diversity with age involved lost richness and lost evenness. Lymphoid organ infiltration in hematological cancer patients may impair thymic emigration or peripheral T cell expansion.

TCR beta rearrangements were amplified from peripheral blood genomic DNA. The chain recombines TRBV19 with TRBJ1-5, with unresolved D. The sample consisted of blood. The sequence was collected from a human donor with a blood cancer. This chain's CDR3 is CASSMRAGGVSIQPQHF. For the CDR3, the DNA is TGTGCCAGTAGTATGAGGGCGGGCGGGGTTTCTATTCAGCCCCAGCATTTT.